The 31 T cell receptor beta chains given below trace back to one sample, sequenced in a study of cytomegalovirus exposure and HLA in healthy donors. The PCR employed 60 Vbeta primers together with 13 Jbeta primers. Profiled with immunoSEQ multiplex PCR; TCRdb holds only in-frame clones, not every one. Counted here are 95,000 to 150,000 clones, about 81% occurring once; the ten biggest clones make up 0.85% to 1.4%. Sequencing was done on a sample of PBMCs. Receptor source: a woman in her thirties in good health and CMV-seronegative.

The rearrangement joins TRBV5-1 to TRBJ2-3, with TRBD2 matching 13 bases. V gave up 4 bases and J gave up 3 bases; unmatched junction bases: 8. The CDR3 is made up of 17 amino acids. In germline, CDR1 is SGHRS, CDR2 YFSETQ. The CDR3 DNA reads TGCGCCAGCAGCCCAAAACCGGGACTAGCGGGGACAGATACGCAGTATTTT. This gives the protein CASSPKPGLAGTDTQYF.

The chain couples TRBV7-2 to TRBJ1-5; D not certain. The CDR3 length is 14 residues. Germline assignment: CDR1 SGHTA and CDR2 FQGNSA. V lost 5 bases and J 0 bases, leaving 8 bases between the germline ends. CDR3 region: CASSPDTSNQPQHF. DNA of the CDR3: TGTGCCAGCAGCCCCGACACTAGCAATCAGCCCCAGCATTTT.

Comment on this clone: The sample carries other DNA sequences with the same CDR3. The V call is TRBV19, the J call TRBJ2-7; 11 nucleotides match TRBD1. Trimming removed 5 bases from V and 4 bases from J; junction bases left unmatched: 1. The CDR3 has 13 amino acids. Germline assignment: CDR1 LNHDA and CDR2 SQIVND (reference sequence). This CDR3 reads CASSRDRGYEQYF. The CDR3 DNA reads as TGTGCCAGTAGTCGGGACAGGGGGTACGAGCAGTACTTC.

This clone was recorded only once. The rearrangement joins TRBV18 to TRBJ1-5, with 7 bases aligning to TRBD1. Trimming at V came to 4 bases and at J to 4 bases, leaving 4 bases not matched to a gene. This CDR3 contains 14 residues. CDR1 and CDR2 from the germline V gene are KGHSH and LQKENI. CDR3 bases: TGTGCCAGCTCACGACAGGGTGGTAATCAGCCCCAGCATTTT. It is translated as CASSRQGGNQPQHF.

The CDR3 here is CASSLNRESEAFF. The CDR3 region has the DNA TGTGCCAGCAGCCTAAACCGGGAGAGTGAAGCTTTCTTT. The rearrangement joins TRBV7-9 to TRBJ1-1; D is unresolved. The V gene lost 5 bases and the J gene lost 7 bases, with 14 bases spanning the gap. There are 13 residues in the CDR3. Germline CDR1 SEHNR, CDR2 FQNEAQ (reference sequence).

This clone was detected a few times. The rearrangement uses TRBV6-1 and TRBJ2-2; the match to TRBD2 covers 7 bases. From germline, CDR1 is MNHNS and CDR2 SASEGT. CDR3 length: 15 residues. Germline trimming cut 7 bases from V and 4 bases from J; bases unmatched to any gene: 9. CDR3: CASTQGTISTGELFF. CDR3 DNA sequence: TGTGCCAGCACCCAAGGGACTATTAGCACCGGGGAGCTGTTTTTT.

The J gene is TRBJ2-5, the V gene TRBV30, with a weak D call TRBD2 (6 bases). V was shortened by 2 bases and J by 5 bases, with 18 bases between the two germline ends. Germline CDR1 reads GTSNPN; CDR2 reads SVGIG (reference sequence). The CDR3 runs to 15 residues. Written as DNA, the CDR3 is TGTGCCTGGAGTCCCGGGACTCCTAGGCTGGAGACCCAGTACTTC. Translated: CAWSPGTPRLETQYF.

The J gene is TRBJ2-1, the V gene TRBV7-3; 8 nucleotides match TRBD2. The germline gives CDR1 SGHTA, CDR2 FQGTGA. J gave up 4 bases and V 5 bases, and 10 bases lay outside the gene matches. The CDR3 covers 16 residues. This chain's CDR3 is CASSHRGGTGYNEQFF. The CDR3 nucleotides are TGTGCCAGCAGCCACCGGGGGGGGACCGGGTACAATGAGCAGTTCTTC.

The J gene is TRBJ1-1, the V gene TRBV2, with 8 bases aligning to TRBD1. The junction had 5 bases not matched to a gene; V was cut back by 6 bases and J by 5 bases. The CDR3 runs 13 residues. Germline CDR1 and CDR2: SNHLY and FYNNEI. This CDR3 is CASRDREGTEAFF. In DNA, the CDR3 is TGTGCCAGCAGGGACAGGGAGGGGACTGAAGCTTTCTTT.

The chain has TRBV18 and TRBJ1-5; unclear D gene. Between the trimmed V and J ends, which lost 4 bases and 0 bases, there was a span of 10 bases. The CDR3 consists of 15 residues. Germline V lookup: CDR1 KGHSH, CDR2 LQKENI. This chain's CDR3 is CASSLVKLSNQPQHF. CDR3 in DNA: TGTGCCAGCTCACTAGTCAAGCTTAGCAATCAGCCCCAGCATTTT.

The CDR3 here is CASSQEASGSYNEQFF. CDR3 DNA sequence: TGCGCCAGCAGCCAAGAGGCTAGCGGGAGCTACAATGAGCAGTTCTTC. The chain has TRBV4-3 and TRBJ2-1; 10 bases are shared with TRBD2. The ends lost 0 bases at V and 3 bases at J; junction bases unmatched: 2. Per germline, CDR1 LGHNA and CDR2 YSLEER. CDR3 length: 16 residues.

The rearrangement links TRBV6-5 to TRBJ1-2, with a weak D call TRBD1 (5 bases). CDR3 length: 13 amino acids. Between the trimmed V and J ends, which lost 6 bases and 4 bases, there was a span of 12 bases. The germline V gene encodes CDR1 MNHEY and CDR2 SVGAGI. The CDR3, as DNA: TGTGCCAGCAGCCCGACAGTTACCTATGGCTACACCTTC. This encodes CASSPTVTYGYTF.

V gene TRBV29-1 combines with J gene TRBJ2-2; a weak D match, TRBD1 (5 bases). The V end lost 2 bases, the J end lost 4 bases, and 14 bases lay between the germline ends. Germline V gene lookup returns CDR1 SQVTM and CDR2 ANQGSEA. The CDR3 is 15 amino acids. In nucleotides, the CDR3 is TGCAGCGTTGAATGGGTACAGGATGCCACCGGGGAGCTGTTTTTT. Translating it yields CSVEWVQDATGELFF.

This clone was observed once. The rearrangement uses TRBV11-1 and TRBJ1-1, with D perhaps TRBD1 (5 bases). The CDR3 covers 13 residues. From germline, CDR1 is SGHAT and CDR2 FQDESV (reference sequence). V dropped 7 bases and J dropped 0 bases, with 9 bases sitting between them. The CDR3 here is CASTGQMNTEAFF. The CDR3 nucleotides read TGTGCCAGCACCGGACAAATGAACACTGAAGCTTTCTTT.

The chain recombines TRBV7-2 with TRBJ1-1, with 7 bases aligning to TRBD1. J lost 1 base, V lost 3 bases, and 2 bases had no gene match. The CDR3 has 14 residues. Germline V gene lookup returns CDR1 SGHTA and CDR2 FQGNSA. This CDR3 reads CASSLRGRNTEAFF. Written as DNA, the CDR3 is TGTGCCAGCAGCTTGAGGGGGCGGAACACTGAAGCTTTCTTT.

The CDR3 spells CASSKGRVDEQFF. The CDR3 coding sequence is TGTGCCAGCAGCAAAGGCAGGGTAGATGAGCAGTTCTTC. The rearrangement uses TRBV21-1 and TRBJ2-1; the table's D call, TRBD1, was not checked against the DNA. TRBV21-1 is a pseudogene locus. The CDR3 sequence is 13 residues long.

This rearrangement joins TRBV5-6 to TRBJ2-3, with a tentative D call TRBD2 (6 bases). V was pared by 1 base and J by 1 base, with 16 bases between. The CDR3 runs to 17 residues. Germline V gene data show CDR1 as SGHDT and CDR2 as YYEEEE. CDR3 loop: CASSLFGQAGRTDTQYF. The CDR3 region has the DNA TGTGCCAGCAGCTTGTTCGGCCAGGCGGGACGCACAGATACGCAGTATTTT. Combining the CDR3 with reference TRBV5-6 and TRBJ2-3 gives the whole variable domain DAGVTQSPTHLIKTRGQQVTLRCSPKSGHDTVSWYQQALGQGPQFIFQYYEEEERQRGNFPDRFSGHQFPNYSSELNVNALLLGDSALYLCASSLFGQAGRTDTQYFGPGTRLTVL.

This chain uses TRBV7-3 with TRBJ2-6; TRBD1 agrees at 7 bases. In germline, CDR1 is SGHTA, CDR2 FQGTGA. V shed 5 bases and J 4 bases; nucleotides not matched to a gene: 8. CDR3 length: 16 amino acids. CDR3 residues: CASSVTGTVGANVLTF. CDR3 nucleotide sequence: TGTGCCAGCAGCGTGACAGGGACGGTAGGGGCCAACGTCCTGACTTTC.

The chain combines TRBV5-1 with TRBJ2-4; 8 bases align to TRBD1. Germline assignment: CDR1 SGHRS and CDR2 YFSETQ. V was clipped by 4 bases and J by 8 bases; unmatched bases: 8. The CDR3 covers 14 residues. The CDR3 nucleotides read TGCGCCAGCAGCGTCTGGACAGGGACGGACATTCAGTACTTC. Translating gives CASSVWTGTDIQYF.

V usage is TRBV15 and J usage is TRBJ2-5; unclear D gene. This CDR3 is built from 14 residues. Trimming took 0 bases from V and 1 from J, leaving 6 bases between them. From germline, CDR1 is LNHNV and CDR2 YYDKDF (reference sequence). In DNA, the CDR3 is TGTGCCACCAGCAGAGATACCGGCCAAGAGACCCAGTACTTC. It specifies CATSRDTGQETQYF.

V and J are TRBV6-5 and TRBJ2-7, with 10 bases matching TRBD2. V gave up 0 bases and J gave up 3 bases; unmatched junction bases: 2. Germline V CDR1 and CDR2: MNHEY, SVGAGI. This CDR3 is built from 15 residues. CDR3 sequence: CASSYSASGGYEQYF. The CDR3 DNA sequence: TGTGCCAGCAGTTACTCCGCTAGCGGGGGCTACGAGCAGTACTTC.

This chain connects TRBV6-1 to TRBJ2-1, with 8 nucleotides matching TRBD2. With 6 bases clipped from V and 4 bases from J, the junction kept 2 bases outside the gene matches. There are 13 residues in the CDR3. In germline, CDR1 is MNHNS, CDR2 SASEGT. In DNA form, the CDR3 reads TGTGCCAGCAGATCTAGCGGGTACAATGAGCAGTTCTTC. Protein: CASRSSGYNEQFF.

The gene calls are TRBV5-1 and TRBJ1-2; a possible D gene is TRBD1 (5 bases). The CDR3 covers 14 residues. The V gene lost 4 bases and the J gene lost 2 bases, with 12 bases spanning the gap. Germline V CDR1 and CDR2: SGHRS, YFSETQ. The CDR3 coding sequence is TGCGCCAGCAGCGGACTAGGGGTCAACTATGGCTACACCTTC. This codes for CASSGLGVNYGYTF. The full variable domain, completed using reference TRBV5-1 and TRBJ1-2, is KAGVTQTPRYLIKTRGQQVTLSCSPISGHRSVSWYQQTPGQGLQFLFEYFSETQRNKGNFPGRFSGRQFSNSRSEMNVSTLELGDSALYLCASSGLGVNYGYTFGSGTRLTVV.

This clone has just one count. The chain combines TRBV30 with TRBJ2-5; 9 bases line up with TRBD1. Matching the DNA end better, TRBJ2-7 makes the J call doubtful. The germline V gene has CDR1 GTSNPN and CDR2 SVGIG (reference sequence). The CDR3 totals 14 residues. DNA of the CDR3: TGTGCCTGGAGTGTAGGGACAGGGCTCTACGAGCAGTACTTC. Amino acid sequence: CAWSVGTGLYEQYF.

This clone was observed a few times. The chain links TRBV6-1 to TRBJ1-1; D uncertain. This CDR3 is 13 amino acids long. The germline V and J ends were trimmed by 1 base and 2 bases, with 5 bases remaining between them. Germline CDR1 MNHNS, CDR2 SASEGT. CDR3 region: CASSEVGNTEAFF. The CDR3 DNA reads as TGTGCCAGCAGTGAAGTCGGTAACACTGAAGCTTTCTTT.

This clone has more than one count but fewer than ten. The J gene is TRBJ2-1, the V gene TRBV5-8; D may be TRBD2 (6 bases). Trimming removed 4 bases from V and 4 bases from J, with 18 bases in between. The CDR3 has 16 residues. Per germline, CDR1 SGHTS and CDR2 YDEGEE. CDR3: CASSHSSGVPYNEQFF. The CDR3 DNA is TGTGCCAGCAGCCACTCTTCGGGAGTTCCTTACAATGAGCAGTTCTTC.

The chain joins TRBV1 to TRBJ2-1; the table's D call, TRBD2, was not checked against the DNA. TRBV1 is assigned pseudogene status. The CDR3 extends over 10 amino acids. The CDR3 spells CTSSPGKQFF. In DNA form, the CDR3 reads TGCACCAGCAGCCCGGGGAAGCAGTTCTTC.

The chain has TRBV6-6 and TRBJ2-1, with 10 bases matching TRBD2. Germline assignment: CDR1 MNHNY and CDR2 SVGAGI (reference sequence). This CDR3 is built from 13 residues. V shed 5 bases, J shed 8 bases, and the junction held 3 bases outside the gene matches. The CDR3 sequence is CASSISGRDEQFF. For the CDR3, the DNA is TGTGCCAGCAGTATAAGCGGGAGGGATGAGCAGTTCTTC.

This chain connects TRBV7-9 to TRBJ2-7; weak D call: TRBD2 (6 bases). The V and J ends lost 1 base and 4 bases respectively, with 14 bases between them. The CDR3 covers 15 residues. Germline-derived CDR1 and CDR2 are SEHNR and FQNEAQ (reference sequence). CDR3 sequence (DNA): TGTGCCAGCAGCTTAGAGGCTAGCGACCAATACGAGCAGTACTTC. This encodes CASSLEASDQYEQYF.

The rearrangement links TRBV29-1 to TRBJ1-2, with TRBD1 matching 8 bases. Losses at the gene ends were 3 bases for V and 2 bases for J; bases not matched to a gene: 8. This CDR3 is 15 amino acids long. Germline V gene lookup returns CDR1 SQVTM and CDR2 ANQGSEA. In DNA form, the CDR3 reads TGCAGCGTTGACGACAGGGGCCTACTCAACTATGGCTACACCTTC. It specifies CSVDDRGLLNYGYTF.

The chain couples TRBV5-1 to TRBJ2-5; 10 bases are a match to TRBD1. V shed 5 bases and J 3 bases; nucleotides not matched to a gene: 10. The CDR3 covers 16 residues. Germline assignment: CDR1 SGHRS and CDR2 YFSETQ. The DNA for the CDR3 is TGCGCCAGCAGTTCAGGAGTCGGGACAGGGGAAGAGACCCAGTACTTC. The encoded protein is CASSSGVGTGEETQYF.